Presented here are 6 T cell receptor beta chains from one specimen sequenced in a study of CD8 T cells in ankylosing spondylitis. TCRdb re-analysed the 5' RACE reads in MiXCR, keeping a single row per CDR3 protein. Of around 440,000 distinct CDR3 sequences listed, 17% are singletons. Antigens of these TCRs are unknown. Study outcomes and limitations: Blood from ankylosing spondylitis patients appeared to carry a characteristic roughly eight-variant TCR beta motif.

The sample comprised blood, either unsorted or a sorted T cell fraction (not recorded which). Receptors originate from a male donor with ankylosing spondylitis.

The chain joins TRBV20-1 to TRBJ2-5, with 12 bases identical to TRBD2. The CDR3 length is 15 residues. CDR1 and CDR2 from the germline V gene are DFQATT and SNEGSKA (reference sequence). Germline trimming cut 6 bases from V and 1 base from J; bases unmatched to any gene: 6. Here the CDR3 reads CSARLAGAPQETQYF. In nucleotides, the CDR3 is TGCAGTGCCCGACTAGCGGGGGCCCCCCAAGAGACCCAGTACTTC.

The V gene is TRBV12-3 or TRBV12-4, the J gene TRBJ1-1, with unresolved D. The CDR3 contains 13 residues. V was pared by 2 bases and J by 5 bases, with 9 bases between. The CDR3 DNA reads TGTGCCAGCAGTTTACGCGCCCTGACTGAAGCTTTCTTT. This translates into CASSLRALTEAFF.

The V gene is TRBV29-1, the J gene TRBJ2-3, with D perhaps matching TRBD1 (7 bases). This CDR3 has 14 residues. Trimming left V 7 bases short and J 8 bases short, with 22 bases between. CDR1 and CDR2 from the germline V gene are SQVTM and ANQGSEA. The CDR3 DNA sequence: TGCAGCGCGCGAAGGGGGGACAGTTTTAGTACGCAGTATTTT. This codes for CSARRGDSFSTQYF.

A few counts support this clonotype. The chain couples TRBV13 to TRBJ2-2, with TRBD1 as a possible D gene (6 bases). Per the germline V gene, CDR1 is PRHDT and CDR2 is FYEKMQ (reference sequence). Trimming left V 5 bases short and J 3 bases short, with 19 bases between. The CDR3 is 17 amino acids. This CDR3 reads CASSATTGIVYTGELFF. The CDR3 region has the DNA TGTGCCAGCAGCGCCACGACAGGAATAGTGTACACCGGGGAGCTGTTTTTT.

This clonotype was counted a few times. The chain links TRBV20-1 to TRBJ1-5, with 10 bases identical to TRBD1. Germline V lookup: CDR1 DFQATT, CDR2 SNEGSKA (reference sequence). Trimming took 6 bases from V and 2 from J; bases not matched to a gene: 4. This CDR3 has 14 residues. The CDR3 is CSATGGQGNQPQHF. For the CDR3, the DNA is TGCAGTGCGACAGGGGGCCAGGGCAATCAGCCCCAGCATTTT.

This clonotype was seen a handful of times. The chain combines TRBV12-3 or TRBV12-4 with TRBJ2-7; D is perhaps TRBD1 or TRBD2 (5 bases each). The CDR3 sequence is 13 residues long. The V and J ends lost 3 bases and 3 bases respectively, with 9 bases between them. CDR3 protein: CASSFRDLYEQYF. CDR3 DNA: TGTGCCAGCAGTTTCAGGGACCTCTACGAGCAGTACTTC.